The rows below give T cell receptor beta chains drawn from one sample of a study of identical twins. TCRdb re-called the 5' RACE reads with MiXCR, one entry per CDR3 protein. The sample has 200,000 to 300,000 distinct CDR3 sequences, approximately 6.8% seen once. This sample was also put to use in a study of yellow fever vaccine responses in identical twins.

Sequenced material: CD8+ T cells sorted from blood. Source of these receptors: a woman aged 18-29 years in good health. The CDR3 runs from the conserved cysteine through the conserved F or W. A D gene is named only where the DNA matches it firmly. A row's size may be missing; if present it is once, few, many or a size class.

>TRBJ2-5|TRBV7-8|few|TRBD2
TGTGCCAGCAGCTTAGTGGCGGGGGGACCCCGGCCCCAGTACTTC
CASSLVAGGPRPQYF
>TRBJ2-7|TRBV7-8|-|-
TGTGCCAGCAGCTTAGCGCGAGGGGAGGTCCACGAGCAGTACTTC
CASSLARGEVHEQYF
>TRBJ1-1|TRBV3-1|-|-
TGTGCCAGCAGCCAATGGCCAGTTAACACTGAAGCTTTCTTT
CASSQWPVNTEAFF
>TRBJ2-5|TRBV24-1|-|-
TGTGCCACCAGTGATATATTTGGGGAAAACCAAGAGACCCAGTACTTC
CATSDIFGENQETQYF
>TRBJ2-7|TRBV28|-|TRBD2
TGTGCCAGCAGCCCCGGGAGGGTGGGTGAGCAGTACTTC
CASSPGRVGEQYF
>TRBJ2-1|TRBV4-1|-|TRBD2
TGCGCCAGCAGCCTTATAGCGGGAGCGGCTATAGATGAGCAGTTCTTC
CASSLIAGAAIDEQFF
>TRBJ2-5|TRBV24-1|-|TRBD1
TGTGCCACCAGTGATTGGACAGGGGGAGAGACCCAGTACTTC
CATSDWTGGETQYF
>TRBJ1-3|TRBV28|-|-
TGTGCCAGCGGGGTCAGTGGAAACACCATATATTTT
CASGVSGNTIYF
>TRBJ2-3|TRBV27|-|-
TGTGCCAGCGTTAGTCTAGCAAATACGCAGTATTTT
CASVSLANTQYF
>TRBJ2-5|TRBV28|many|TRBD2
TGTGCCAGCAGTTTAAACCCTGGACTAGCGGGAGGCCAAGAGACCCAGTACTTC
CASSLNPGLAGGQETQYF
>TRBJ2-7|TRBV20-1|-|TRBD2
TGCAGTGCTGGGACTAGCGGGACCTACGAGCAGTACTTC
CSAGTSGTYEQYF
>TRBJ1-4|TRBV7-2|-|-
TGTGCCAGCAGCTTAGTCTGGGGAGGTAATGAAAAACTGTTTTTT
CASSLVWGGNEKLFF
>TRBJ2-1|TRBV5-1|-|-
TGCGCCAGCAGCTTGGCTGCTACCTCCTACAATGAGCAGTTCTTC
CASSLAATSYNEQFF
>TRBJ1-2|TRBV27|many|-
TGTGCCAGCGGGGGGGGCGGCTCACAGAACTATGGCTACACCTTC
CASGGGGSQNYGYTF
>TRBJ2-1|TRBV18|once|TRBD1
TGTGCCAGCTCACTGGGACAGGCGACCTACAATGAGCAGTTCTTC
CASSLGQATYNEQFF
>TRBJ2-2|TRBV28|many|-
TGTGCCAGCAGTTTCTCTGGGCCCGAGCTGTTTTTT
CASSFSGPELFF
>TRBJ2-4|TRBV3-1|many|TRBD2
TGTGCCAGCGGCTCTGCGGGAGGGTTTGGCAAAAACATTCAGTACTTC
CASGSAGGFGKNIQYF
>TRBJ2-1|TRBV2|few|-
TGTGCCAGCAGTCAGAGGGCAATGGCGCCGTACAATGAGCAGTTCTTC
CASSQRAMAPYNEQFF
>TRBJ1-5|TRBV3-1|-|-
TGTGCCAGCAGCCAAGACCCGGGGGGCAATCAGCCCCAGCATTTT
CASSQDPGGNQPQHF
>TRBJ2-3|TRBV15|many|-
TGTGCCACCAGCGGGGATTGGGATACGCAGTATTTT
CATSGDWDTQYF
>TRBJ2-7|TRBV6-1|few|TRBD2
TGTGCCAGCAGTGGCGCAACTAGCGGCCCAATCTACGAGCAGTACTTC
CASSGATSGPIYEQYF
>TRBJ2-7|TRBV15|many|-
TGTGCCACCAGCAGAGCCAGGGGTTCCTACGAGCAGTACTTC
CATSRARGSYEQYF
>TRBJ2-3|TRBV11-2|few|TRBD1
TGTGCCAGCAGCTTACAAGCAGGGGGCAGCACAGATACGCAGTATTTT
CASSLQAGGSTDTQYF